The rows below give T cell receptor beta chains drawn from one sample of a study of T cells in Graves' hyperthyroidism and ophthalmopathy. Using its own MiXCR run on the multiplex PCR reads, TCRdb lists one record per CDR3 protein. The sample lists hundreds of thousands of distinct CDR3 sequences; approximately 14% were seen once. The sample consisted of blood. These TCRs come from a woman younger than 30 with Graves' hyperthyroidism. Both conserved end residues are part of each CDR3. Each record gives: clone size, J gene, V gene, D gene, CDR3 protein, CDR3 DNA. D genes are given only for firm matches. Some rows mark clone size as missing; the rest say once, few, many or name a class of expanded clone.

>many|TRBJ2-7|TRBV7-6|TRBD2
CASSPGGPSGRNEQYF
TGTGCCAGCAGCCCCGGTGGCCCTAGCGGGAGGAACGAGCAGTACTTC
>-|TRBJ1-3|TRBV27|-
CASSPLRTGLPGNTIYF
TGTGCCAGCAGTCCTTTGAGAACAGGGCTCCCTGGAAACACCATATATTTT
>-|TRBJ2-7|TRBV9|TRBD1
CASSAPDRGLYEQYF
TGTGCCAGCAGCGCCCCCGACAGGGGGCTTTACGAGCAGTACTTC
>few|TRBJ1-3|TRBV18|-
CASSPAGDLEDTIYF
TGTGCCAGCTCACCTGCGGGGGATCTGGAGGACACCATATATTTT
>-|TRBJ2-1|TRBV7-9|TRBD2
CASSLAGTSGGRNEQFF
TGTGCCAGCAGCTTAGCTGGGACTAGCGGGGGTCGGAATGAGCAGTTCTTC
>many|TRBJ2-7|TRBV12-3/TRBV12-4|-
CASSLGPGLRGQYF
TGTGCCAGCAGTTTAGGCCCGGGACTCCGGGGGCAGTACTTC
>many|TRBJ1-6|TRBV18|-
CASSPFGGSNSPLHF
TGTGCCAGCTCACCTTTCGGCGGGTCGAATTCACCCCTCCACTTT
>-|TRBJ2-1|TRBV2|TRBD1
CASSGTGALYNEQFF
TGTGCCAGCAGTGGGACAGGGGCCCTCTACAATGAGCAGTTCTTC
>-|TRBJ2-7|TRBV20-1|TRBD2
CSASRLAGGYEQYF
TGCAGTGCTAGTAGGCTAGCGGGGGGATACGAGCAGTACTTC
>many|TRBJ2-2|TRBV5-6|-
CASNLLDYTGELFF
TGTGCCAGCAACCTGCTTGACTACACCGGGGAGCTGTTTTTT
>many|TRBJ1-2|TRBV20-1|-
CSASSVSGGNYGYTF
TGCAGTGCTAGTTCTGTGTCGGGAGGGAACTATGGCTACACCTTC
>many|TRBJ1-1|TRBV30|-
CAWNQGSNTEAFF
TGTGCCTGGAATCAGGGTTCGAACACTGAAGCTTTCTTT
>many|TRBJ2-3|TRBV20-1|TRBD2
CSARWLAGNPDTQYF
TGCAGTGCTAGGTGGCTAGCGGGAAATCCAGATACGCAGTATTTT
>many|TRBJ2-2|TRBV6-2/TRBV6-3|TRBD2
CASSLYRLAVNTGELFF
TGTGCCAGCAGTCTGTACCGACTAGCGGTGAACACCGGGGAGCTGTTTTTT
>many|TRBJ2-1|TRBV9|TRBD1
CASSVTGQEIYNEQFF
TGTGCCAGCAGCGTAACTGGACAGGAGATATACAATGAGCAGTTCTTC
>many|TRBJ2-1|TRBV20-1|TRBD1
CSARLSGDRGHNEQFF
TGCAGTGCTAGACTTAGCGGGGACAGGGGCCACAATGAGCAGTTCTTC
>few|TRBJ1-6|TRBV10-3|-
CAISEDGNQESPLHF
TGTGCCATCAGTGAGGACGGGAATCAAGAGTCACCCCTCCACTTT
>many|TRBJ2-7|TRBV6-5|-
CASSYSSFELHEQYF
TGTGCCAGCAGTTACTCGTCCTTCGAGCTCCACGAGCAGTACTTC
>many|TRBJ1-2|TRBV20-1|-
CSARPGWGAQGYTF
TGCAGTGCTAGACCGGGATGGGGGGCGCAGGGCTACACCTTC
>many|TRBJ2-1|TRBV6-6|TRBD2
CASSYMGGRVPSYNEQFF
TGTGCCAGCAGTTACATGGGGGGGAGGGTTCCCTCCTACAATGAGCAGTTCTTC